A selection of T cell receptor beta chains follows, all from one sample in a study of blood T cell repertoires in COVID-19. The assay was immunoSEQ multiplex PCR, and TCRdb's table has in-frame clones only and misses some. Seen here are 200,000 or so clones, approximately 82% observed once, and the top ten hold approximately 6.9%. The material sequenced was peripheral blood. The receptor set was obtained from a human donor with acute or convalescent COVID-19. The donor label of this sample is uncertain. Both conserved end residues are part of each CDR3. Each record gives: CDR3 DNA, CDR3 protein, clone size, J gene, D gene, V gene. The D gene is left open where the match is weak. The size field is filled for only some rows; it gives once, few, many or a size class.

cdr3_nt: TGTGCCAGTCAGGGAATGAACACTGAAGCTTTCTTT
cdr3_aa: CASQGMNTEAFF
clone_size: .
j_call: TRBJ1-1
d_call: .
v_call: TRBV7-3

cdr3_nt: TGTGCCAGCAGCCACCCAGCTAGCGGGAGGGCCCACGAGCAGTACTTC
cdr3_aa: CASSHPASGRAHEQYF
clone_size: .
j_call: TRBJ2-7
d_call: TRBD2
v_call: TRBV5-4

cdr3_nt: TGTGCCACCAGTGATCCAACTAGCGGGGGCACAGATACGCAGTATTTT
cdr3_aa: CATSDPTSGGTDTQYF
clone_size: once
j_call: TRBJ2-3
d_call: TRBD2
v_call: TRBV24-1

cdr3_nt: TGTGCCAGCAGTCCCACCCGACAGAGATCCTACGAGCAGTACTTC
cdr3_aa: CASSPTRQRSYEQYF
clone_size: .
j_call: TRBJ2-7
d_call: .
v_call: TRBV28

cdr3_nt: TGTGCCAGCAGGGGAGATACTAGCGGTGCCTACGAGCAGTACTTC
cdr3_aa: CASRGDTSGAYEQYF
clone_size: .
j_call: TRBJ2-7
d_call: TRBD2
v_call: TRBV6-5

cdr3_nt: TGTGCCAGCAGCTTAGGAGGGATCCCTAATGAAAAACTGTTTTTT
cdr3_aa: CASSLGGIPNEKLFF
clone_size: .
j_call: TRBJ1-4
d_call: .
v_call: TRBV7-2

cdr3_nt: TGTGCCAGCAGCATTTCAGGGTACTATGGCTACACCTTC
cdr3_aa: CASSISGYYGYTF
clone_size: .
j_call: TRBJ1-2
d_call: .
v_call: TRBV7-2

cdr3_nt: TGTGCCAGCAGCTTTCGCGGAAGCACAGATACGCAGTATTTT
cdr3_aa: CASSFRGSTDTQYF
clone_size: .
j_call: TRBJ2-3
d_call: .
v_call: TRBV11-2

cdr3_nt: TGTGCCAGCAGTTCGGGACTAGCGGTTAACACAGATACGCAGTATTTT
cdr3_aa: CASSSGLAVNTDTQYF
clone_size: .
j_call: TRBJ2-3
d_call: TRBD2
v_call: TRBV6-5

cdr3_nt: TGTGCCAGCAGTTTTCGGGGTTGGGGTGGCTACACCTTC
cdr3_aa: CASSFRGWGGYTF
clone_size: .
j_call: TRBJ1-2
d_call: .
v_call: TRBV28

cdr3_nt: TGTGCCAGCAGCTTAGTCGCAGCTACGGAGGTTAACACCGGGGAGCTGTTTTTT
cdr3_aa: CASSLVAATEVNTGELFF
clone_size: .
j_call: TRBJ2-2
d_call: .
v_call: TRBV11-2

cdr3_nt: TGTGCCAGCAGCGTAGGCCCGTCCCAGGGCTACACCTTC
cdr3_aa: CASSVGPSQGYTF
clone_size: .
j_call: TRBJ1-2
d_call: .
v_call: TRBV9

cdr3_nt: TGTGCCAGCAGCCACCCCGAGAGCGGAAATAATTCACCCCTCCACTTT
cdr3_aa: CASSHPESGNNSPLHF
clone_size: .
j_call: TRBJ1-6
d_call: .
v_call: TRBV5-4

cdr3_nt: TGTGCCAGCAGCTTCGTAGCGGGCTCCTACGAGCAGTACTTC
cdr3_aa: CASSFVAGSYEQYF
clone_size: .
j_call: TRBJ2-7
d_call: TRBD2
v_call: TRBV5-4

cdr3_nt: TGTGCCAGCAGTTCCCCCATCCTACATGGCTACACCTTC
cdr3_aa: CASSSPILHGYTF
clone_size: .
j_call: TRBJ1-2
d_call: .
v_call: TRBV6-2/TRBV6-3

cdr3_nt: TGTGCCAGCAGCGCCGACAGGGGAAGGACCGGGGAGCTGTTTTTT
cdr3_aa: CASSADRGRTGELFF
clone_size: .
j_call: TRBJ2-2
d_call: TRBD1
v_call: TRBV5-6

cdr3_nt: TGTGCCAGCAGTCAGACAGGGTACCACGAGCAGTACTTC
cdr3_aa: CASSQTGYHEQYF
clone_size: .
j_call: TRBJ2-7
d_call: TRBD1
v_call: TRBV27

cdr3_nt: TGTGCCATCAACGGACAGGGAAATACGCAGTATTTT
cdr3_aa: CAINGQGNTQYF
clone_size: once
j_call: TRBJ2-3
d_call: TRBD1
v_call: TRBV10-3

cdr3_nt: TGTGCCAGCAGTTTGGTGGGACAGGGGACCGGCTACACCTTC
cdr3_aa: CASSLVGQGTGYTF
clone_size: .
j_call: TRBJ1-2
d_call: TRBD1
v_call: TRBV28

cdr3_nt: TGTGCCAGCACCCAGCGTCAAGGCGGTACAGATACGCAGTATTTT
cdr3_aa: CASTQRQGGTDTQYF
clone_size: .
j_call: TRBJ2-3
d_call: .
v_call: TRBV5-6

cdr3_nt: TGTGCCAGTAGACAGGGCAATTACAATGAGCAGTTCTTC
cdr3_aa: CASRQGNYNEQFF
clone_size: many
j_call: TRBJ2-1
d_call: TRBD1
v_call: TRBV11-2

cdr3_nt: TGTGCCTGGAGTGCCCCCGTCCGGACTATAATAAATGAGCAGTTCTTC
cdr3_aa: CAWSAPVRTIINEQFF
clone_size: few
j_call: TRBJ2-1
d_call: .
v_call: TRBV30

cdr3_nt: TGTGCCAGCAGCTCAGGACTAGCGGGGGGAAATACGCAGTATTTT
cdr3_aa: CASSSGLAGGNTQYF
clone_size: .
j_call: TRBJ2-3
d_call: TRBD2
v_call: TRBV6-2/TRBV6-3

cdr3_nt: TGTGCCAGCAGTTCGCAACCCGGGACAGGGGACGAGCAGTACTTC
cdr3_aa: CASSSQPGTGDEQYF
clone_size: .
j_call: TRBJ2-7
d_call: TRBD1
v_call: TRBV2

cdr3_nt: TGTGCCAGCAGGTTAGGACAGGGCAGTGAGGAGACCCAGTACTTC
cdr3_aa: CASRLGQGSEETQYF
clone_size: few
j_call: TRBJ2-5
d_call: TRBD1
v_call: TRBV5-5

cdr3_nt: TGTGCCAGTAGTATGCAGGGGGGTAATCAGCCCCAGCATTTT
cdr3_aa: CASSMQGGNQPQHF
clone_size: once
j_call: TRBJ1-5
d_call: TRBD1
v_call: TRBV19

cdr3_nt: TGCGCCAGCAGCTTCGGACACAGCAATCAGCCCCAGCATTTT
cdr3_aa: CASSFGHSNQPQHF
clone_size: .
j_call: TRBJ1-5
d_call: .
v_call: TRBV5-1

cdr3_nt: TGTGCCAGCAGTGCAGGGGGGAGGATCGGGGAGCTGTTTTTT
cdr3_aa: CASSAGGRIGELFF
clone_size: .
j_call: TRBJ2-2
d_call: .
v_call: TRBV27

cdr3_nt: TGTGCCAGCAGCTTAGCCAGGGCGAATCAGCCCCAGCATTTT
cdr3_aa: CASSLARANQPQHF
clone_size: .
j_call: TRBJ1-5
d_call: .
v_call: TRBV7-8

cdr3_nt: TGTGCCAGCAGCGACCGGGACTACAACTACAATGAGCAGTTCTTC
cdr3_aa: CASSDRDYNYNEQFF
clone_size: .
j_call: TRBJ2-1
d_call: TRBD2
v_call: TRBV3-1/TRBV3-2

cdr3_nt: TGTGCCAGTAGTGACCTTCTAGCGGGAGGGCCAGATGAGCAGTTCTTC
cdr3_aa: CASSDLLAGGPDEQFF
clone_size: .
j_call: TRBJ2-1
d_call: TRBD2
v_call: TRBV19

cdr3_nt: TGTGCCAGTAGTTCCGGACAGGGGTATTTCAATGAGCAGTTCTTC
cdr3_aa: CASSSGQGYFNEQFF
clone_size: .
j_call: TRBJ2-1
d_call: TRBD1
v_call: TRBV19

cdr3_nt: TGCAGTGCTAGTACCCTCGGACTAGCAGTATACAATGAGCAGTTCTTC
cdr3_aa: CSASTLGLAVYNEQFF
clone_size: .
j_call: TRBJ2-1
d_call: TRBD2
v_call: TRBV20-1

cdr3_nt: TGTGCCAGCAGTCCCCGACAGGGTGATGGCTACACCTTC
cdr3_aa: CASSPRQGDGYTF
clone_size: .
j_call: TRBJ1-2
d_call: TRBD1
v_call: TRBV12-3/TRBV12-4

cdr3_nt: TGCGCCAGCAGCACCGGGGACAGGGTAACGGACGAGCAGTACTTC
cdr3_aa: CASSTGDRVTDEQYF
clone_size: .
j_call: TRBJ2-7
d_call: TRBD1
v_call: TRBV5-1

cdr3_nt: TGTGCCAGCAGGCGTTTTCGGGAGCAGTACTTC
cdr3_aa: CASRRFREQYF
clone_size: once
j_call: TRBJ2-7
d_call: .
v_call: TRBV6-5

cdr3_nt: TGCGCCAGCAGCCAATCGGTCGAATACGAGCAGTACTTC
cdr3_aa: CASSQSVEYEQYF
clone_size: many
j_call: TRBJ2-7
d_call: .
v_call: TRBV4-1

cdr3_nt: TGTGCCAGCTCACCCCAACAGGGGACGGAGGACACCATATATTTT
cdr3_aa: CASSPQQGTEDTIYF
clone_size: .
j_call: TRBJ1-3
d_call: TRBD1
v_call: TRBV18

cdr3_nt: TGCGCCAGCAGTGGGCGGGGCCAAGAGACCCAGTACTTC
cdr3_aa: CASSGRGQETQYF
clone_size: .
j_call: TRBJ2-5
d_call: .
v_call: TRBV10-1

cdr3_nt: TGTGCCAGCAGTGAAAGGAGGGTATTGGGGAATCAGCCCCAGCATTTT
cdr3_aa: CASSERRVLGNQPQHF
clone_size: .
j_call: TRBJ1-5
d_call: .
v_call: TRBV2

cdr3_nt: TGTGCCAGCAGCTTGGTAGGAGGCTCTGGAAACACCATATATTTT
cdr3_aa: CASSLVGGSGNTIYF
clone_size: few
j_call: TRBJ1-3
d_call: .
v_call: TRBV5-6

cdr3_nt: TGTGCCACCAGTGGAGGGGGCGCGAGAGATACGCAGTATTTT
cdr3_aa: CATSGGGARDTQYF
clone_size: .
j_call: TRBJ2-3
d_call: TRBD1
v_call: TRBV24-1

cdr3_nt: TGTGCCAGCAGTTCGGGAGGGAGCTATGGCTACACCTTC
cdr3_aa: CASSSGGSYGYTF
clone_size: .
j_call: TRBJ1-2
d_call: .
v_call: TRBV27

cdr3_nt: TGTGCCTGGAGTGGGGCAGGGAGGACTGAAGCTTTCTTT
cdr3_aa: CAWSGAGRTEAFF
clone_size: .
j_call: TRBJ1-1
d_call: .
v_call: TRBV30

cdr3_nt: TGTGCCTGGAGCCCAGGAACCACTGGAAACACCATATATTTT
cdr3_aa: CAWSPGTTGNTIYF
clone_size: .
j_call: TRBJ1-3
d_call: .
v_call: TRBV30

cdr3_nt: TGCGCCAGCAGCTTGGGAGGGACAAATAATAATTCACCCCTCCACTTT
cdr3_aa: CASSLGGTNNNSPLHF
clone_size: many
j_call: TRBJ1-6
d_call: .
v_call: TRBV5-1

cdr3_nt: TGTGCCAGCAAATTAGCGGGGGCGGAGACCCAGTACTTC
cdr3_aa: CASKLAGAETQYF
clone_size: .
j_call: TRBJ2-5
d_call: TRBD2
v_call: TRBV12-3/TRBV12-4

cdr3_nt: TGTGCCACCAGCAGAGAACAGGGAAACACCATATATTTT
cdr3_aa: CATSREQGNTIYF
clone_size: .
j_call: TRBJ1-3
d_call: .
v_call: TRBV15

cdr3_nt: TGTGCCAGCAGTGAGTGGACAGGGGGCTACGAGCAGTACTTC
cdr3_aa: CASSEWTGGYEQYF
clone_size: .
j_call: TRBJ2-7
d_call: TRBD1
v_call: TRBV6-1

cdr3_nt: TGCAGCGTGGGGAGGGGGTGGAACACTGAAGCTTTCTTT
cdr3_aa: CSVGRGWNTEAFF
clone_size: .
j_call: TRBJ1-1
d_call: .
v_call: TRBV29-1